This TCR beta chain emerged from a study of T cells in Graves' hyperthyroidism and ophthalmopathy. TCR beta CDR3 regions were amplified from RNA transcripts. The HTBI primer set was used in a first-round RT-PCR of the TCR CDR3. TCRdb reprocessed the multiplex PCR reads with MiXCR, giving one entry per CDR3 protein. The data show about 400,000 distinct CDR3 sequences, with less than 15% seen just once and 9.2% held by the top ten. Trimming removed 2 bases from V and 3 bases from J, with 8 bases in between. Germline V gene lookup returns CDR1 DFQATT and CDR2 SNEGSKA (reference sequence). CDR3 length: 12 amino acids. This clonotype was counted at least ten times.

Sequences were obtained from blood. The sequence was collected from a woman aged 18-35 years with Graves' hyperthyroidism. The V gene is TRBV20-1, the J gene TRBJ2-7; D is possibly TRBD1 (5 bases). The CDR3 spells CSARSQGYEQYF. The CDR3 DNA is TGCAGTGCTAGAAGCCAGGGCTACGAGCAGTACTTC.